These 27 T cell receptor beta chains originate from one sample sequenced in a study of blood T cells in healthy people across ages. Primed by a sample-barcoded 5' primer and a J-beta primer mix, a second PCR proceeded for roughly 6 to 12 cycles. MiXCR, applied by TCRdb to the 5' RACE reads, yields one record per CDR3 protein. In the table there are hundreds of thousands of distinct CDR3 sequences, around 31% of which are singletons. The sample taken for sequencing was blood. These receptors were collected from a woman older than 75 in good health.

On this clonotype: An end of the junction does not agree with germline; a read error may underlie this. The V and J genes are TRBV29-1 and TRBJ2-3; tentatively, D is TRBD1 (6 bases). From germline, CDR1 is SQVTM and CDR2 ANQGSEA. This CDR3 region has 14 residues. CDR3 in amino acids: CSVDDRRGTDAQYF. CDR3 coding DNA: TGCAGCGTTGACGACAGGCGAGGCACAGATGCGCAGTATTTT.

This clonotype was found many times. The J gene is TRBJ2-7, the V gene TRBV2, with TRBD1 matching over 7 bases. Germline V CDR1 and CDR2: SNHLY, FYNNEI. This CDR3 is 13 amino acids long. After removal of 6 bases from V and 2 bases from J, the junction contained 4 bases not matched to a gene. In DNA, the CDR3 is TGTGCCAGCAGGGGACAGAGCCCCTACGAGCAGTACTTC. Encoded protein: CASRGQSPYEQYF.

Note on this clonotype: A single base separates this from a much larger clone, so it may be a read error. The chain joins TRBV12-3 or TRBV12-4 to TRBJ2-1; D is unresolved. The CDR3 consists of 17 residues. CDR3 amino acids: CASGLAFAETYFHEQFF. CDR3 coding DNA: TGTGCCAGCGGTTTAGCTTTCGCGGAGACCTACTTCCATGAGCAGTTCTTC.

This clonotype is a singleton in its sample. Being one base from a much bigger clone, this may be a read error. The V and J genes are TRBV7-2 and TRBJ2-5; D is possibly TRBD1 (5 bases). CDR3 length: 14 residues. Germline CDR1 and CDR2: SGHTA and FQGNSA. The V and J ends lost 5 bases and 11 bases respectively, with 21 bases between them. CDR3 sequence: CASSLRTQGGEQYF. The CDR3 DNA is TGTGCCAGCAGCCTCCGTACCCAGGGCGGTGAGCAGTACTTC.

The chain uses TRBV9 and TRBJ2-2; 9 bases are a match to TRBD1. This CDR3 comprises 17 residues. Looked up from germline, CDR1 is SGDLS and CDR2 is YYNGEE. V was pared by 1 base and J by 5 bases, with 9 bases of the junction left unmatched. CDR3 in amino acids: CASSVFTGGAGTGELFF. CDR3 in DNA: TGTGCCAGCAGCGTATTTACAGGGGGCGCCGGGACCGGGGAGCTGTTTTTT.

This clonotype has ten or more counts. The V and J genes are TRBV29-1 and TRBJ2-6; D is perhaps TRBD1 (6 bases). V was clipped by 7 bases and J by 2 bases, with 12 bases between them. The germline gives CDR1 SQVTM, CDR2 ANQGSEA. This CDR3 region has 14 residues. CDR3 bases: TGCAGCGCCATGGACAGCCCTGGGGCCAACGTCCTGACTTTC. Encoded protein: CSAMDSPGANVLTF.

This clonotype was detected only once. The chain employs TRBV28 and TRBJ2-7; 9 nucleotides line up with TRBD1. V lost 7 bases and J lost 3; bases outside the gene matches: 4. Germline lookup yields CDR1 MDHEN and CDR2 SYDVKM. The CDR3 covers 13 residues. CDR3 sequence: CASNTGGLYEQYF. CDR3 coding DNA: TGTGCCAGCAATACAGGGGGCCTCTACGAGCAGTACTTC.

The chain joins TRBV7-9 to TRBJ1-1; 7 positions agree with TRBD1. CDR3 length: 17 amino acids. V lost 4 bases to trimming and J lost 0 bases; unmatched junction nucleotides: 11. Germline V gene data show CDR1 as SEHNR and CDR2 as FQNEAQ (reference sequence). The CDR3 protein is CASSSRGGANMNTEAFF. The CDR3 coding sequence is TGTGCCAGCAGCTCCAGGGGGGGGGCAAACATGAACACTGAAGCTTTCTTT.

This clonotype was observed many times. This chain connects TRBV20-1 to TRBJ2-1; TRBD1 might be the D (6 bases). CDR1 DFQATT and CDR2 SNEGSKA come from the germline V gene (reference sequence). Between the trimmed V and J ends, which lost 4 bases and 13 bases, there was a span of 20 bases. This CDR3 has 13 amino acids. The CDR3 bases are TGCAGTGCTACAAAGACCGGGACACCGTATCAGTTCTTC. It translates to CSATKTGTPYQFF.

This clonotype was recorded a few times. One junction end does not reproduce the germline sequence, and a read error may be involved. The rearrangement uses TRBV28 and TRBJ2-5; TRBD1 might be the D (6 bases). The CDR3 totals 18 residues. Germline CDR1 reads MDHEN; CDR2 reads SYDVKM. The CDR3 DNA is TGTACCAGCAGTGGCCACAGGGATCTCCCAAGAGAATTGTTCGCCCAGTACTTC. Translating it yields CTSSGHRDLPRELFAQYF.

This clonotype was observed at least ten times. The chain combines TRBV7-2 with TRBJ2-1, with D possibly TRBD2 on 6 matching bases. CDR1 is SGHTA and CDR2 is FQGNSA in the germline V gene. CDR3 length: 13 residues. The germline V and J ends were trimmed by 5 bases and 8 bases, with 13 bases remaining between them. CDR3 protein: CASSQTSVDEQFF. The DNA for the CDR3 is TGTGCCAGCAGCCAGACTAGTGTGGATGAGCAGTTCTTC.

In its sample, this clonotype ranks as medium-sized (0.01 to 0.1%). The chain has TRBV5-1 and TRBJ2-5; 7 bases fit TRBD2. The CDR3 spans 14 residues. V was pared by 5 bases and J by 2 bases, with 6 bases of the junction left unmatched. From germline, CDR1 is SGHRS and CDR2 YFSETQ. The CDR3 spells CASRQSGVQETQYF. The DNA of the CDR3 is TGCGCCAGCAGACAGAGCGGGGTACAAGAGACCCAGTACTTC.

This clonotype was seen only a few times. V is TRBV7-2 and J is TRBJ1-4, with unresolved D. CDR3 length: 14 residues. Trimming took off 3 bases at V and 7 bases at J, with 12 bases between the two ends. Germline CDR1 and CDR2: SGHTA and FQGNSA. The CDR3 DNA follows: TGTGCCAGCAGCTTGTCCCGTCCGGGTGAAAAACTGTTTTTT. This codes for CASSLSRPGEKLFF.

The table lists this clonotype with many counts. The chain carries TRBV4-3 and TRBJ2-3, with 8 nucleotides matching TRBD2. Germline V gives CDR1 LGHNA, CDR2 YSLEER. The CDR3 contains 17 residues. V was pared by 0 bases and J by 1 base, with 6 bases of the junction left unmatched. The CDR3 DNA reads TGCGCCAGCAGCCAAGATTGGGAGACTAGCGGCACAGATACGCAGTATTTT. It translates to CASSQDWETSGTDTQYF.

In its sample, this clonotype was seen many times. The J gene is TRBJ1-5, the V gene TRBV5-1; TRBD1 might be the D (6 bases). The CDR3 spans 15 residues. Germline V gene lookup returns CDR1 SGHRS and CDR2 YFSETQ. V dropped 0 bases and J dropped 6 bases, with 13 bases sitting between them. CDR3 amino acids: CASSLDRVGGQPQHF. In DNA, the CDR3 is TGCGCCAGCAGCTTGGACAGGGTAGGAGGTCAGCCCCAGCATTTT.

This clonotype occurred many times. Here the CDR3 reads CSVAPQATTDTQYF. In DNA, the CDR3 is TGCAGCGTTGCGCCCCAGGCAACCACAGATACGCAGTATTTT. V and J are TRBV29-1 and TRBJ2-3; D is ambiguous. Germline CDR1 is SQVTM and CDR2 is ANQGSEA. Trimming shortened V by 4 bases and J by 2 bases, and 13 bases separated the two germline ends. The CDR3 is 14 residues long.

For the CDR3, the DNA is TGCAGTGGCGGGATTAACACAGATACGCAGTATTTT. Translation gives CSGGINTDTQYF. V usage is TRBV20-1 and J usage is TRBJ2-3, with a possible D match to TRBD2 (6 bases). The CDR3 has 12 amino acids. The V gene's germline CDR1 is DFQATT and CDR2 SNEGSKA (reference sequence). Trimming shortened V by 7 bases and J by 2 bases, and 10 bases separated the two germline ends.

This clonotype appeared many times. This chain joins TRBV6-6 and TRBJ2-1; D is unclear. Germline V CDR1 and CDR2: MNHNY, SVGAGI (reference sequence). This CDR3 region has 13 residues. V was shortened by 1 base and J by 4 bases, with 5 bases between the two germline ends. CDR3 in DNA: TGTGCCAGCAGTTACTTGGGTTACAATGAGCAGTTCTTC. Protein: CASSYLGYNEQFF.

This clonotype was recorded many times. The CDR3 is CASSPTWGGLNEQFF. The CDR3 DNA is TGTGCCAGCAGCCCAACGTGGGGGGGCCTCAATGAGCAGTTCTTC. V gene TRBV2 combines with J gene TRBJ2-1; possibly TRBD2 for D (7 bases). The V and J ends lost 6 bases and 6 bases respectively, with 18 bases between them. This CDR3 spans 15 amino acids. Germline CDR1 and CDR2: SNHLY and FYNNEI.

This clonotype was recorded a few times. The chain joins TRBV2 to TRBJ1-2; D is uncertain. The CDR3 length is 14 residues. Germline V gene lookup returns CDR1 SNHLY and CDR2 FYNNEI. The V and J ends lost 0 bases and 8 bases respectively, with 13 bases between them. The CDR3 sequence: CASSEARAVEGYTF. For the CDR3, the DNA is TGTGCCAGCAGTGAAGCGCGCGCAGTGGAGGGCTACACCTTC.

J is TRBJ1-5 and V is TRBV5-5, with D possibly being TRBD1 (5 bases). V lost 5 bases and J lost 8, with 11 bases in between. The CDR3 is 12 amino acids. CDR1 SGHKS and CDR2 YYEKEE come from the germline V gene (reference sequence). The CDR3 DNA is TGTGCCAGCAGTTTAATAGGGGAGCCCCAGCATTTT. This translates into CASSLIGEPQHF.

This clonotype showed up many times. V and J are TRBV14 and TRBJ1-1, with D uncertain. The CDR3 is 13 residues long. Looked up from germline, CDR1 is SGHDN and CDR2 is FVKESK. V was cut by 4 bases and J by 3 bases, with 9 bases left in between. This chain's CDR3 is CASSPTRDTEAFF. The CDR3 bases are TGTGCCAGCAGCCCCACGCGGGACACTGAAGCTTTCTTT.

This clonotype was counted ten times or more. CDR3 residues: CASSWDKHYEQYF. The CDR3 DNA sequence: TGTGCCAGTAGTTGGGACAAACACTACGAGCAGTACTTC. This chain connects TRBV19 to TRBJ2-7; TRBD1 is a possible D gene (6 bases). CDR3 size: 13 residues. Germline CDR1 reads LNHDA; CDR2 reads SQIVND (reference sequence). Trimming cost V 5 bases and J 3 bases, with 11 bases left between them.

This clonotype was picked up many times. The rearrangement joins TRBV6-6 to TRBJ1-4, with D hard to call. From germline, CDR1 is MNHNY and CDR2 SVGAGI (reference sequence). The CDR3 has 14 residues. Trimming removed 2 bases from V and 3 bases from J, with 7 bases in between. CDR3 bases: TGTGCCAGCAGTTACGGTACTTCTAATGAAAAACTGTTTTTT. Protein product: CASSYGTSNEKLFF.

There are a few counts of this clonotype. A much bigger clone sits one base away, suggesting this may be a read error. The chain links TRBV7-2 to TRBJ2-5, with D perhaps assigned TRBD1 or TRBD2 (5 bases each). Matching the DNA end better, TRBJ2-1 makes the J call doubtful. The CDR3 totals 16 residues. In germline, CDR1 is SGHTA, CDR2 FQGNSA. The CDR3 loop is CASSWGPLRTQETQFF. The CDR3 bases are TGTGCCAGCAGCTGGGGACCTTTAAGAACTCAAGAGACCCAGTTCTTC.

In this sample, this clonotype turned up a few times. The rearrangement links TRBV7-2 to TRBJ1-4; perhaps TRBD1 as D (6 bases). Germline V gene sequence: CDR1 SGHTA, CDR2 FQGNSA. The CDR3 loop spans 17 amino acids. V lost 3 bases and J lost 3, with 17 bases in between. CDR3 sequence reads: CASSLTQGFAANEKLFF. In DNA form, the CDR3 reads TGTGCCAGCAGCTTGACTCAGGGGTTTGCAGCTAATGAAAAACTGTTTTTT.

This clonotype was counted ten times or more. The chain employs TRBV25-1 and TRBJ2-5; 8 bases fit TRBD2. The CDR3 sequence is 14 residues long. The germline V gene has CDR1 MGHDK and CDR2 SYGVNS. Trimming cost V 4 bases and J 5 bases; bases outside gene matches: 6. This CDR3 reads CASSGGTSIETQYF. DNA of the CDR3: TGTGCCAGCAGTGGAGGGACTAGTATCGAGACCCAGTACTTC. The full variable domain, completed using reference TRBV25-1 and TRBJ2-5, is EADIYQTPRYLVIGTGKKITLECSQTMGHDKMYWYQQDPGMELHLIHYSYGVNSTEKGDLSSESTVSRIRTEHFPLTLESARPSHTSQYLCASSGGTSIETQYFGPGTRLLVL.